One sample yielded the 24 T cell receptor beta chains listed below, sequenced in a study of response to subunit inactivated influenza vaccine. TCRdb analysed the RT-PCR reads with MiXCR anew, one entry per CDR3 protein. Of just over 300,000 distinct CDR3 sequences listed, 20% to 25% are singletons. Specimen: PBMCs from blood, collected less than 22 months after vaccination. The receptors here all came from a man between 50 and 75 years old who received an inactivated influenza vaccine.

This clonotype came up a few times. CDR3 coding DNA: TGTGCCAGTGATGGGACAGCCAGAGGCAATCAGCCCCAGCATTTT. This encodes CASDGTARGNQPQHF. The J gene is TRBJ1-5, the V gene TRBV19; 7 bases match TRBD1. The CDR3 totals 15 residues. Germline V gene sequence: CDR1 LNHDA, CDR2 SQIVND (reference sequence). Trimming took 8 bases from V and 2 from J; bases not matched to a gene: 9.

This clonotype was observed a few times. The chain links TRBV7-2 to TRBJ2-1, with D maybe TRBD2 (6 bases). This CDR3 spans 15 amino acids. Trimming took off 0 bases at V and 4 bases at J, with 10 bases between the two ends. Germline values: CDR1 SGHTA, CDR2 FQGNSA. The CDR3 nucleotides read TGTGCCAGCAGCTTAGCTAGCGGAAGATACAATGAGCAGTTCTTC. Its translation is CASSLASGRYNEQFF. Supplemented by reference TRBV7-2 and TRBJ2-1, the full variable domain reads GAGVSQSPSNKVTEKGKDVELRCDPISGHTALYWYRQSLGQGLEFLIYFQGNSAPDKSGLPSDRFSAERTGGSVSTLTIQRTQQEDSAVYLCASSLASGRYNEQFFGPGTRLTVL.

A few counts support this clonotype. The chain recombines TRBV7-9 with TRBJ1-2, with D possibly matching TRBD1 (5 bases). CDR1 SEHNR and CDR2 FQNEAQ come from the germline V gene (reference sequence). Trimming pared 0 bases from V and 5 bases from J, leaving 7 bases between. The length of the CDR3 is 13 residues. The CDR3 DNA is TGTGCCAGCAGCTTAGCGGGGGAGTATGGCTACACCTTC. Amino acid sequence: CASSLAGEYGYTF.

This clonotype has ten or more counts. This chain joins TRBV12-3 or TRBV12-4 and TRBJ1-6; D is possibly TRBD1 (6 bases). The CDR3 runs to 16 residues. Between the trimmed V and J ends, which lost 6 bases and 0 bases, there was a span of 12 bases. The CDR3 DNA sequence: TGTGCCAGCAGCCGGCGGGGGGCCTCCTATAATTCACCCCTCCACTTT. This translates into CASSRRGASYNSPLHF.

CDR3 region: CASSTGGTNTGELFF. CDR3 bases: TGCGCCAGCAGCACCGGAGGGACGAACACCGGGGAGCTGTTTTTT. The chain joins TRBV4-1 to TRBJ2-2; D possibly corresponds to TRBD2 (6 bases). The CDR3 is 15 residues long. Germline loops: CDR1 MGHRA, CDR2 YSYEKL. The V gene lost 5 bases and the J gene lost 0 bases, with 10 bases spanning the gap.

Concerning this clonotype itself: The conserved phenylalanine or tryptophan is not found at the CDR3 terminus, so this likely reflects a read error. The chain combines TRBV12-3 or TRBV12-4 with TRBJ2-7; the D call may be TRBD1 or TRBD2 (5 bases each). This CDR3 contains 14 residues. Trimming shortened V by 3 bases and J by 5 bases, and 14 bases separated the two germline ends. This CDR3 is CASSFGAGYDEQYS. DNA for the CDR3: TGTGCCAGCAGTTTCGGGGCAGGGTATGACGAGCAGTACTCC.

This clonotype showed up just a few times. The chain carries TRBV12-3 or TRBV12-4 and TRBJ2-2, with 13 bases aligning to TRBD2. The V segment lost 6 bases and the J segment 1 base; nucleotides outside the gene matches: 11. The CDR3 contains 19 residues. CDR3 region: CASRSPGLAGTKNTGELFF. The DNA of the CDR3 is TGTGCCAGCAGGTCGCCGGGACTAGCGGGGACTAAGAACACCGGGGAGCTGTTTTTT.

This rearrangement joins TRBV10-3 to TRBJ2-3; possibly TRBD2 for D (7 bases). Trimming pared 0 bases from V and 7 bases from J, leaving 14 bases between. The CDR3 covers 15 residues. CDR1 and CDR2 (germline): ENHRY, SYGVKD. This chain's CDR3 is CAISESGGDGNTQYF. CDR3 DNA: TGTGCCATCAGTGAGTCAGGGGGGGACGGAAATACGCAGTATTTT.

This chain connects TRBV4-1 to TRBJ2-3; 9 bases are a match to TRBD2. Germline CDR1 and CDR2: MGHRA and YSYEKL. The CDR3 spans 15 residues. The V gene end was trimmed by 3 bases and the J gene end by 4 bases; junction bases not matched to a gene: 5. The CDR3 DNA reads TGCGCCAGCAGCCAGCTAGCGGGGACGGCAGATACGCAGTATTTT. This encodes CASSQLAGTADTQYF.

This clonotype was recorded at least ten times. The chain couples TRBV18 to TRBJ1-4, with 10 bases identical to TRBD1. This CDR3 spans 15 amino acids. Germline V gene lookup returns CDR1 KGHSH and CDR2 LQKENI. Trimming took 4 bases from V and 5 from J; bases not matched to a gene: 4. CDR3 loop: CASSRPGQGNEKLFF. The CDR3 coding sequence is TGTGCCAGCTCACGGCCGGGACAGGGGAATGAAAAACTGTTTTTT.

This clonotype has at least ten counts. The chain has TRBV20-1 and TRBJ1-1, with unresolved D. Between the trimmed V and J ends, which lost 0 bases and 4 bases, there was a span of 6 bases. This CDR3 has 12 amino acids. The germline CDR1 and CDR2 sequences are DFQATT and SNEGSKA (reference sequence). The CDR3 protein is CSARDPPTEAFF. In DNA, the CDR3 is TGCAGTGCTAGAGATCCACCCACTGAAGCTTTCTTT.

This clonotype was recorded many times. V is TRBV20-1 and J is TRBJ1-1; the D gene is possibly TRBD1 (5 bases). Trimming shortened V by 3 bases and J by 8 bases, and 16 bases separated the two germline ends. This CDR3 contains 13 residues. Germline CDR1 reads DFQATT; CDR2 reads SNEGSKA (reference sequence). The CDR3: CSASGWQGEEAFF. CDR3 DNA sequence: TGCAGTGCTAGTGGTTGGCAGGGTGAGGAAGCTTTCTTT.

This clonotype was detected many times. This sequence joins TRBV28 and TRBJ2-3; no firm D call. The length of the CDR3 is 14 residues. The V and J ends lost 6 bases and 2 bases respectively, with 12 bases between them. CDR1 and CDR2 (germline): MDHEN, SYDVKM. CDR3 sequence reads: CASSWGSSTDTQYF. As DNA, the CDR3 is TGTGCCAGCAGCTGGGGTTCTTCCACAGATACGCAGTATTTT.

This chain uses TRBV12-3 or TRBV12-4 with TRBJ2-1; D uncertain. The CDR3 totals 14 residues. V was pared by 1 base and J by 4 bases, with 8 bases between. This CDR3 reads CASSLGANYNEQFF. DNA of the CDR3: TGTGCCAGCAGTTTAGGTGCTAATTACAATGAGCAGTTCTTC.

This clonotype occurred a few times. V gene TRBV5-1 combines with J gene TRBJ2-7; D may be TRBD1 (5 bases). This CDR3 is built from 14 residues. Germline loops: CDR1 SGHRS, CDR2 YFSETQ. Trimming pared 1 base from V and 3 bases from J, leaving 11 bases between. As DNA, the CDR3 is TGCGCCAGCAGCTTGTCCGCAGGGCGCTACGAGCAGTACTTC. It specifies CASSLSAGRYEQYF.

The table lists this clonotype with a few counts. The chain couples TRBV6-5 to TRBJ1-2; D is undetermined. Germline CDR1 reads MNHEY; CDR2 reads SVGAGI. The V end was cut by 5 bases, the J end by 0 bases, with 16 bases between. The CDR3 covers 16 residues. This chain's CDR3 is CASSHHPRQPNYGYTF. The CDR3 coding sequence is TGTGCCAGCAGTCACCATCCTAGGCAGCCTAACTATGGCTACACCTTC.

This clonotype was counted only a few times. J is TRBJ1-1 and V is TRBV5-1, with a possible D match to TRBD1 (5 bases). Germline V gene sequence: CDR1 SGHRS, CDR2 YFSETQ. This CDR3 is 15 amino acids long. The V end was cut by 6 bases, the J end by 0 bases, with 15 bases between. CDR3: CASKVGGTLNTEAFF. The CDR3 DNA sequence: TGCGCCAGCAAAGTCGGCGGGACCTTGAACACTGAAGCTTTCTTT. Full variable domain (rest looked up from reference TRBV5-1 and TRBJ1-1): KAGVTQTPRYLIKTRGQQVTLSCSPISGHRSVSWYQQTPGQGLQFLFEYFSETQRNKGNFPGRFSGRQFSNSRSEMNVSTLELGDSALYLCASKVGGTLNTEAFFGQGTRLTVV.

The chain employs TRBV20-1 and TRBJ2-1; D is perhaps TRBD2 (6 bases). V was clipped by 0 bases and J by 1 base, with 13 bases between them. Germline lookup yields CDR1 DFQATT and CDR2 SNEGSKA (reference sequence). The CDR3 extends over 16 amino acids. The CDR3 spells CSAREPRGLSYNEQFF. CDR3 nucleotides: TGCAGTGCTAGAGAGCCTAGGGGACTTTCCTACAATGAGCAGTTCTTC.

This chain joins TRBV4-1 and TRBJ1-4; tentative D call: TRBD1 (5 bases). The V gene lost 3 bases and the J gene lost 3 bases, with 23 bases spanning the gap. The germline V gene has CDR1 MGHRA and CDR2 YSYEKL. The CDR3 runs to 19 residues. For the CDR3, the DNA is TGCGCCAGCAGCCACCGACCGGGACTGATACAACAGGCTAATGAAAAACTGTTTTTT. It specifies CASSHRPGLIQQANEKLFF.

This clonotype appeared a few times. The chain uses TRBV29-1 and TRBJ2-3, with D hard to call. The CDR3 has 15 amino acids. Per germline, CDR1 SQVTM and CDR2 ANQGSEA. Trimming removed 3 bases from V and 0 bases from J, with 13 bases in between. CDR3 loop: CSVDWRHISTDTQYF. The CDR3 DNA reads as TGCAGCGTTGACTGGCGGCACATTAGCACAGATACGCAGTATTTT.

This chain joins TRBV5-6 and TRBJ1-1, with TRBD1 matching 9 bases. Looked up from germline, CDR1 is SGHDT and CDR2 is YYEEEE. The CDR3 covers 16 residues. The trim removed 3 bases at V and 8 bases at J, leaving 14 bases unmatched. The CDR3 region has the DNA TGTGCCAGCAGCTCGTGGACAGGGGTCCCTAATAGGGAAGCTTTCTTT. Protein sequence: CASSSWTGVPNREAFF.

This clonotype was counted a few times. V gene TRBV5-1 combines with J gene TRBJ2-3; D unresolved. Germline V gene sequence: CDR1 SGHRS, CDR2 YFSETQ. V was trimmed by 1 base and J by 0 bases, leaving 6 bases between them. CDR3 length: 14 residues. The CDR3 protein is CASSLSFSTDTQYF. The CDR3 region has the DNA TGCGCCAGCAGCTTGAGTTTCAGCACAGATACGCAGTATTTT.

The CDR3 DNA sequence: TGTGCCAGCAGTTGGACAGGGGTTCACACTGAAGCTTTCTTT. Translation: CASSWTGVHTEAFF. V and J are TRBV6-5 and TRBJ1-1; TRBD1 matches at 9 bases. With 4 bases clipped from V and 3 bases from J, the junction kept 3 bases outside the gene matches. Germline loops: CDR1 MNHEY, CDR2 SVGAGI. The length of the CDR3 is 14 residues.

This clonotype was observed a few times. This chain connects TRBV12-3 or TRBV12-4 to TRBJ1-5, with D possibly TRBD1 on 6 matching bases. Trimming shortened V by 3 bases and J by 1 base, and 19 bases separated the two germline ends. This CDR3 region has 18 residues. The CDR3 region has the DNA TGTGCCAGCAGTTTCGAGTTGCTGGCAGGGGAAAGCAATCAGCCCCAGCATTTT. The encoded protein is CASSFELLAGESNQPQHF.